This T cell receptor (beta chain) was retrieved from a study of CD8 T cell repertoires and HIV-1 epitope variants (dated by TCRdb to 2020 to 2021). For context, the study as a whole: Twenty-five peptides representing autologous and known Gag and Nef epitope variants were each used to stimulate T cells in separate culture wells. Among the control conditions were a peptide pool of CMV, EBV and flu, the Ebola AY9 epitope serving as a negative control, and a well with no peptide. The epitopes tested covered three Gag epitope families plus Nef HW9 and YT9. Using the EasySep Human T Cell Enrichment Kit, T cells were enriched and then co-cultured with an equal number of autologous T cell-negative cells acting as antigen-presenting cells. For 9 to 11 days the cultures were kept in IMDM with gentamicin, and on days 3 and 7 half of the media was changed with IL-2, IL-7 and IL-15 added. A 1M T cell aliquot was kept as an uncultured baseline condition, separate from the roughly 80 T cell cultures. A total of approximately 83 T cell cultures were run, with each culture condition done in triplicate except for one peptide, which was done in duplicate. Overall results and qualifications from the work: Fewer than ten antigen-specific TCR beta clonotypes were identified, of which more than five appeared to be cross-reactive for autologous or known escape epitope variants. The assay could identify only TCR beta chains and pointed to proliferation in response to antigen, not to T cell function or cytokine profile. Five or six clonotypes recognized the Nef KF9 family and one the HW9 family, with no responses to the TAALDMSHF plasma variant.

This clone occurred a few times. What antigen it recognizes has not been identified. No qualities accompany the bases; no much larger clone lies one base away. Sequencing of TCR beta CDR3 regions was performed at survey depth on the immunoSEQ platform. The QIAamp DNA micro kit was used to extract genomic DNA from every cultured and uncultured CD8+ T cell population. From the authors' description of their analysis: Any sample with under 5,000 productive reads was excluded, and this exclusion removed about 6% of the roughly 80 cultures stimulated with HIV peptides. Sequences were trimmed to CDR3 by a MANAFEST web app, and nonproductive sequences, CDR3s under 5 amino acids, and sequences not starting with C or ending with F/W were removed. To count as antigen-specific, a clonotype had to be expanded in at least 2 of 3 replicates compared with the no-peptide control at FDR 0.01, and only within one epitope family. A specific clonotype also had to show a frequency at least fivefold higher than in wells stimulated with peptides from other epitope families. The clones in this table, taken by TCRdb from immuneACCESS, are in-frame only. Not every clone is retained; where verified, under half of the shortfall comes from an unresolved V gene, and the cause of the rest is unknown. V, J and clone size are those of that table, while D and trimming were read from the DNA. This sample is represented by 5,500 to 6,000 clones; over 60% of them were singletons. The biggest ten clones account for about 45% of the sample.

V is cut by 2 bases and J by 2 bases, and the space between the germline ends is 10 bases. The CDR1 and CDR2 encoded by the germline V gene are MDHEN and SYDVKM. From its cysteine to its phenylalanine, the CDR3 spans 15 amino acids. Only the CDR3 region is kept as DNA, spanning 45 bases read in frame from base 1. The EasySep Human CD8+ T Cell Enrichment Kit was used on day 10 to isolate CD8+ T cells from every culture. The sample taken for sequencing was cultured CD8+ T cells derived from PBMCs. The TCR originated in a male donor with HIV. The rearranged chain carries TRBV28 and TRBJ1-3; the D gene cannot be resolved reliably. The sequence in DNA is TGTGCCAGCAGTTTAGTCCAGAATACTGGAAACACCATATATTTT. Its product reads: CASSLVQNTGNTIYF. With the portions outside the CDR3 filled from the reference TRBV28 and TRBJ1-3 genes, the complete variable region becomes DVKVTQSSRYLVKRTGEKVFLECVQDMDHENMFWYRQDPGLGLRLIYFSYDVKMKEKGDIPEGYSVSREKKERFSLILESASTNQTSMYLCASSLVQNTGNTIYFGEGSWLTVV.